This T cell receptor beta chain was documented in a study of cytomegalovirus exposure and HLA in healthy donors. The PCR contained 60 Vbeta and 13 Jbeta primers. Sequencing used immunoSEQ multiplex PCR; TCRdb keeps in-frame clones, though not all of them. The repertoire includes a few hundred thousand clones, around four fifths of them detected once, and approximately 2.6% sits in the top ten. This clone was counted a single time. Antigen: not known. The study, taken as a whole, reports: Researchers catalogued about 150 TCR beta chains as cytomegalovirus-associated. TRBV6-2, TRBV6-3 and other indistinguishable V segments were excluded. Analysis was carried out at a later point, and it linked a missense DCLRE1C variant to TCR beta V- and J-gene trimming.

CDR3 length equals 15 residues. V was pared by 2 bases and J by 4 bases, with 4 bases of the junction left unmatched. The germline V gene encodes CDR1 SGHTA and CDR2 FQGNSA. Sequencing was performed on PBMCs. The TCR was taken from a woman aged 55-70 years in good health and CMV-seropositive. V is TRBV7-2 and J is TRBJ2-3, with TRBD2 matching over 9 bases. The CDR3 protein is CASSLLAGVADTQYF. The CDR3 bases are TGTGCCAGCAGCTTATTAGCGGGGGTAGCAGATACGCAGTATTTT. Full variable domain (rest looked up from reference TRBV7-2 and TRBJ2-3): GAGVSQSPSNKVTEKGKDVELRCDPISGHTALYWYRQSLGQGLEFLIYFQGNSAPDKSGLPSDRFSAERTGGSVSTLTIQRTQQEDSAVYLCASSLLAGVADTQYFGPGTRLTVL.